The clone carrying this T cell receptor beta chain came up many times. Its antigen is not known. This record comes from a study of T cell repertoires in cytomegalovirus infection. Looking at the study overall: In public TCR beta signatures, there were indications of both CMV infection and matching HLA type.

Overall study findings and caveats: CMV-specific TCR beta clonotypes restricted by HLA-C dominated the ex vivo response. Of the TCR beta families, the public ones yielded a cumulative frequency that identified carriers of CMV plus the relevant HLA.

One entry per CDR3 protein results from TCRdb running MiXCR on the reads. Among almost 300,000 distinct CDR3 sequences listed, 9.6% were seen once. CDR3 length: 10 amino acids. The V gene's germline CDR1 is SNHLY and CDR2 FYNNEI. V was cut by 10 bases and J by 3 bases, with 5 bases left in between. Sequencing was performed on PBMCs. The rearrangement joins TRBV2 to TRBJ2-3; D gene ambiguous. The clonotype comes from a human donor in good health (CMV status not recorded). Some clones in this sample may be carry-over from other donors' samples. In DNA form, the CDR3 reads TGTGCCACCGGGACAGATACGCAGTATTTT. Translated: CATGTDTQYF.